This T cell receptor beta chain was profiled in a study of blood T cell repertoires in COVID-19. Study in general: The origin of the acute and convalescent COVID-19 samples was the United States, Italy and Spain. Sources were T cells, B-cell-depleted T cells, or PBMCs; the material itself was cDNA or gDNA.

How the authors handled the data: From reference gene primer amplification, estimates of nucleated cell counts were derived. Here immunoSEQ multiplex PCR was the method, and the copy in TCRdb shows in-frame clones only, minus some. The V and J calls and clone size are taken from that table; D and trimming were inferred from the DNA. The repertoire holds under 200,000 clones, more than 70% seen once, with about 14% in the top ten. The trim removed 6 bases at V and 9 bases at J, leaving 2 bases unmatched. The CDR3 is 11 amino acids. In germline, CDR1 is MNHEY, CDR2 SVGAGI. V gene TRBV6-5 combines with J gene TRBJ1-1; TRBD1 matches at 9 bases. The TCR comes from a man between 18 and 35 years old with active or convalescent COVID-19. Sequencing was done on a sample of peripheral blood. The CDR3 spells CASRGQGQAFF. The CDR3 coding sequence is TGTGCCAGCAGAGGACAGGGGCAAGCTTTCTTT.